The T cell receptor beta chain under discussion was sequenced for a study of CD8 T cells in Susac syndrome. Looking at the study overall: Patients with Susac syndrome were therapy-naive, on corticosteroids, or on intravenous immunoglobulin alone at blood draw.

TCR beta sequencing was performed on blood CD8+ and CD4+ T cells. Patients having Susac syndrome satisfied recently defined diagnostic criteria for definite or probable disease. Whole-study results and caveats: The CD4+ T cell repertoires that were profiled in Susac syndrome showed no clonal expansion.

Comments on this clonotype: Its antigen is not known.

The V gene's germline CDR1 is SGHNT and CDR2 YENEEA. The V end lost 5 bases, the J end lost 13 bases, and 15 bases lay between the germline ends. The CDR3 contains 12 residues. RNA in amounts of about 0.45 to 1 ug was reverse transcribed with random hexamers. MiXCR, run by TCRdb on the immunoSEQ multiplex PCR reads, gives a single entry per CDR3 protein. Among around 190,000 distinct CDR3 sequences listed, approximately 94% were seen once. The chain recombines TRBV11-3 with TRBJ2-1; D remains unclear. Material for sequencing was CD4+ T cells from PBMCs. The receptor was isolated from a human donor with Susac syndrome. In nucleotides, the CDR3 is TGTGCCAGCAGCAATCCTGAAGGGCTTCAGTTCTTC. Amino acids: CASSNPEGLQFF.